One sample yielded the 10 T cell receptor beta chains listed below, sequenced in a study of cytomegalovirus exposure and HLA in healthy donors. Clones were sequenced by immunoSEQ multiplex PCR, and TCRdb holds only the in-frame ones, with some missing. Of about 140,000 clones listed, just over 85% were seen once; the top ten hold roughly 7.7%. Sample: PBMCs. Receptor source: a woman between 18 and 30 years old in good health and CMV-seropositive.

The chain combines TRBV9 with TRBJ2-7; a possible D gene is TRBD1 (6 bases). In germline, CDR1 is SGDLS, CDR2 YYNGEE. The CDR3 extends over 17 amino acids. V lost 10 bases, J lost 3 bases, and 29 bases lay in between. CDR3 DNA: TGTGCCCCCTCCAGGGCAAAGGTCTACGAGGGGGTCTACGAGCAGTACTTC. Residues: CAPSRAKVYEGVYEQYF.

Notes on this clone: At one end, the junction sequence differs from germline, possibly due to a read error. This chain connects TRBV9 to TRBJ1-2; TRBD1 might be the D (5 bases). CDR1 SGDLS and CDR2 YYNGEE come from the germline V gene. The length of the CDR3 is 10 residues. CDR3 nucleotide sequence: TGTGCCAGCAGCCCGGGAGTTGGGGGCTTC. Protein sequence: CASSPGVGGF.

The J gene is TRBJ1-1, the V gene TRBV28; 7 positions agree with TRBD1. Losses at the gene ends were 6 bases for V and 1 base for J; bases not matched to a gene: 5. Germline V gene sequence: CDR1 MDHEN, CDR2 SYDVKM. This CDR3 is 14 amino acids long. CDR3 protein: CASSWDSSNTEAFF. In DNA, the CDR3 is TGTGCCAGCAGCTGGGACAGCTCGAACACTGAAGCTTTCTTT.

This chain connects TRBV27 to TRBJ1-2; D is undetermined. The CDR3 contains 16 residues. CDR1 and CDR2 (germline): MNHEY, SMNVEV (reference sequence). V was pared by 6 bases and J by 6 bases, with 23 bases between. The CDR3 sequence: CASSPGIPKKDNGYTF. CDR3 in DNA: TGTGCCAGCAGCCCCGGGATCCCCAAGAAAGATAATGGCTACACCTTC.

J is TRBJ2-7 and V is TRBV5-6; 8 positions match TRBD1. The V segment lost 4 bases and the J segment 0 bases; nucleotides outside the gene matches: 6. Per the germline V gene, CDR1 is SGHDT and CDR2 is YYEEEE. The length of the CDR3 is 15 residues. The DNA for the CDR3 is TGTGCCAGCAGCGCCTACAGGGGGGTCTCCTACGAGCAGTACTTC. As protein: CASSAYRGVSYEQYF. The full variable domain, in which reference TRBV5-6 and TRBJ2-7 provide the parts outside the CDR3, is DAGVTQSPTHLIKTRGQQVTLRCSPKSGHDTVSWYQQALGQGPQFIFQYYEEEERQRGNFPDRFSGHQFPNYSSELNVNALLLGDSALYLCASSAYRGVSYEQYFGPGTRLTVT.

For the CDR3, the DNA is TGTGCCAGCAGCTTATTCAGGAACACCATATATTTT. It is translated as CASSLFRNTIYF. The chain couples TRBV11-2 to TRBJ1-3; D call uncertain. Germline-derived CDR1 and CDR2 are SGHAT and FQNNGV. V lost 2 bases and J lost 7, with 6 bases in between. This CDR3 is 12 amino acids long.

V usage is TRBV5-1 and J usage is TRBJ2-1, with 9 bases matching TRBD1. The CDR3 length is 15 residues. Germline-derived CDR1 and CDR2 are SGHRS and YFSETQ. J gave up 5 bases and V 1 base, and 4 bases lay outside the gene matches. The CDR3 region has the DNA TGCGCCAGCAGCTTGTGGGGACAGGGCGACAATGAGCAGTTCTTC. Residues: CASSLWGQGDNEQFF.

This rearrangement joins TRBV27 to TRBJ2-3, with TRBD2 matching 11 bases. Per germline, CDR1 MNHEY and CDR2 SMNVEV (reference sequence). J was trimmed by 3 bases and V by 5 bases; bases with no gene match: 4. The CDR3 totals 15 residues. The CDR3: CASSTRLAGTDTQYF. Here the CDR3 DNA reads TGTGCCAGCAGTACTCGACTAGCGGGGACAGATACGCAGTATTTT.

V gene TRBV19 combines with J gene TRBJ2-7, with D maybe TRBD2 (6 bases). This CDR3 region has 12 residues. Germline values: CDR1 LNHDA, CDR2 SQIVND (reference sequence). Deletions cut 3 bases from V and 6 bases from J, with 9 bases between. As DNA, the CDR3 is TGTGCCAGTAGTATGTGGGGAGGCGAGCAGTACTTC. This codes for CASSMWGGEQYF.

The chain combines TRBV7-3 with TRBJ2-2; 7 bases agree with TRBD1. Germline trimming cut 5 bases from V and 4 bases from J; bases unmatched to any gene: 7. Germline V gene data show CDR1 as SGHTA and CDR2 as FQGTGA. The CDR3 runs to 15 residues. CDR3 in DNA: TGTGCCAGCAGCCCTAACAGGGGTGGCACCGGGGAGCTGTTTTTT. It encodes CASSPNRGGTGELFF.